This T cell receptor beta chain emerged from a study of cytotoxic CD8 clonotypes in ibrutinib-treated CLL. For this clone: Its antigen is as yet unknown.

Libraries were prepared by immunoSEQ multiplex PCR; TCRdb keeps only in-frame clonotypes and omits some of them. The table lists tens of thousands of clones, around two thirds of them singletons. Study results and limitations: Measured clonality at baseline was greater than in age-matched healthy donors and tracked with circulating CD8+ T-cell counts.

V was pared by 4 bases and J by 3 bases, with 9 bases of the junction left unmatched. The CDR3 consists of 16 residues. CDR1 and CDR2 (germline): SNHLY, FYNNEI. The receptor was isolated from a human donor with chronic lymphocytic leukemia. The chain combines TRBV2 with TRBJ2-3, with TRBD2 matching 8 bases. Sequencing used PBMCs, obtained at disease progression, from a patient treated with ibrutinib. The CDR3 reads CASSVQRGRGTDTQYF. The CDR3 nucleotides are TGTGCCAGCAGTGTTCAGCGGGGGAGAGGGACAGATACGCAGTATTTT.